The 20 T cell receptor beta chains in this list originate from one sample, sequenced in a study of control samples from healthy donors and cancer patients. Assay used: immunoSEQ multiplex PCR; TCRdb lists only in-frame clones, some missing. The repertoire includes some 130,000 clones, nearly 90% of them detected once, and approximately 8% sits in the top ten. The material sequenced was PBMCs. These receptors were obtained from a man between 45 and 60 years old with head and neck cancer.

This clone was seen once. For the CDR3, the DNA is TGTGCCAGCAGCCACCCACGGGAGGGGGGGACTAGCGGAGAGGGCTCCTACAATGAGCAGTTCTTC. Amino acid sequence: CASSHPREGGTSGEGSYNEQFF. J is TRBJ2-1 and V is TRBV4-2; TRBD2 matches 11 bases. CDR1 is LGHNA and CDR2 is YNFKEQ in the germline V gene. This CDR3 comprises 22 residues. The V segment lost 3 bases and the J segment 0 bases; nucleotides outside the gene matches: 19.

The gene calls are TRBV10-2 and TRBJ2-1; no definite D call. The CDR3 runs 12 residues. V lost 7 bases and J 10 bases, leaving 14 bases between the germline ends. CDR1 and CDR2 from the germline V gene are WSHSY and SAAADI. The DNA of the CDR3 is TGCGCCAGCAAGCAGCCTGGGCGGGAGCAGTTCTTC. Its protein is CASKQPGREQFF.

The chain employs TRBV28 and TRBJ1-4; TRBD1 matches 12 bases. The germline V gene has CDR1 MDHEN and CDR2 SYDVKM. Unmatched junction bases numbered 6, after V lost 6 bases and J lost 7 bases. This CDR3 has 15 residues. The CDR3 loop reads CASSRGTGGGEKLFF. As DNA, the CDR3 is TGTGCCAGCAGCCGGGGGACAGGGGGCGGTGAAAAACTGTTTTTT.

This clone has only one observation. The CDR3 bases are TGTGCCAGCAGGGGACAGGGGAGCTCCTACAATGAGCAGTTCTTC. Encoded protein: CASRGQGSSYNEQFF. The V gene is TRBV2, the J gene TRBJ2-1; 10 positions match TRBD1. Trimming took 6 bases from V and 0 from J; bases not matched to a gene: 2. The CDR3 covers 15 residues. Germline CDR1 is SNHLY and CDR2 is FYNNEI. Filled out from reference TRBV2 and TRBJ2-1, the complete variable domain reads EPEVTQTPSHQVTQMGQEVILRCVPISNHLYFYWYRQILGQKVEFLVSFYNNEISEKSEIFDDQFSVERPDGSNFTLKIRSTKLEDSAMYFCASRGQGSSYNEQFFGPGTRLTVL.

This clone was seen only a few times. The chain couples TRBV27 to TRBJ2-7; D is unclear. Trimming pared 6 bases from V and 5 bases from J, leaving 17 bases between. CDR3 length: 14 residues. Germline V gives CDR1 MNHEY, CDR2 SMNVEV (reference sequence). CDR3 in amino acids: CASSQRSGWNEQYF. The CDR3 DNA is TGTGCCAGCAGCCAACGATCCGGATGGAACGAGCAGTACTTC.

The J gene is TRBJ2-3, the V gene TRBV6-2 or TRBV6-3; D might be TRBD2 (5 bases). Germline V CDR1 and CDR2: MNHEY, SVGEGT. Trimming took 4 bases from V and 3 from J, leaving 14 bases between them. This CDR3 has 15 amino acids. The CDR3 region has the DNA TGTGCCAGCAGTTCCCGGGAAGGGCTAACAGATACGCAGTATTTT. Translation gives CASSSREGLTDTQYF.

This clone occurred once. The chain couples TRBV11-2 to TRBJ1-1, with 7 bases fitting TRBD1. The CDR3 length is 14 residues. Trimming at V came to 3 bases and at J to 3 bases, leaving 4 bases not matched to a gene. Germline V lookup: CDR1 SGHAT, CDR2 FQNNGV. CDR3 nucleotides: TGTGCCAGCAGCTTGAACAGGGGCTACACTGAAGCTTTCTTT. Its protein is CASSLNRGYTEAFF.

CDR3 protein: CASSSTSNQPQHF. Written as DNA, the CDR3 is TGTGCCAGTAGTAGTACGAGCAATCAGCCCCAGCATTTT. The gene calls are TRBV19 and TRBJ1-5, with D hard to call. The CDR3 covers 13 residues. The V end lost 4 bases, the J end lost 1 base, and 5 bases lay between the germline ends. From germline, CDR1 is LNHDA and CDR2 SQIVND (reference sequence).

The CDR3 sequence: CASSPLPGQRTEAFF. The CDR3 DNA follows: TGTGCCAGCTCACCTTTGCCGGGACAGCGCACTGAAGCTTTCTTT. The chain has TRBV18 and TRBJ1-1; 7 nucleotides agree with TRBD1. This CDR3 comprises 15 residues. Trimming cost V 3 bases and J 4 bases; bases outside gene matches: 8. Germline loops: CDR1 KGHSH, CDR2 LQKENI.

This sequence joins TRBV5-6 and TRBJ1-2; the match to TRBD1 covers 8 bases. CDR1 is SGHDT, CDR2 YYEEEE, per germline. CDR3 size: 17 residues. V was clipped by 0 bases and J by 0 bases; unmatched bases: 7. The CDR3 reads CASSLVGQGLSNYGYTF. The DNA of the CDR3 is TGTGCCAGCAGCTTGGTCGGACAGGGCCTATCTAACTATGGCTACACCTTC. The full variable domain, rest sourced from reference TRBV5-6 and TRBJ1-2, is DAGVTQSPTHLIKTRGQQVTLRCSPKSGHDTVSWYQQALGQGPQFIFQYYEEEERQRGNFPDRFSGHQFPNYSSELNVNALLLGDSALYLCASSLVGQGLSNYGYTFGSGTRLTVV.

CDR3 amino acids: CASSTTYTGELFF. The DNA for the CDR3 is TGTGCCAGCAGCACGACTTACACCGGGGAGCTGTTTTTT. The genes are TRBV7-9 and TRBJ2-2; D not resolved. CDR1 and CDR2 (germline): SEHNR, FQNEAQ (reference sequence). Trimming left V 5 bases short and J 3 bases short, with 7 bases between. The CDR3 totals 13 residues.

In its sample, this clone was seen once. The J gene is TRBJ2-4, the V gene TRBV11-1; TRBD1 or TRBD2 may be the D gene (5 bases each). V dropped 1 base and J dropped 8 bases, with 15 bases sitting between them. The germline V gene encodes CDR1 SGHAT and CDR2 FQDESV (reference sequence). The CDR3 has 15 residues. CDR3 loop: CASSLDFGAADIQYF. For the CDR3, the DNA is TGTGCCAGCAGCTTAGATTTCGGGGCCGCAGACATTCAGTACTTC.

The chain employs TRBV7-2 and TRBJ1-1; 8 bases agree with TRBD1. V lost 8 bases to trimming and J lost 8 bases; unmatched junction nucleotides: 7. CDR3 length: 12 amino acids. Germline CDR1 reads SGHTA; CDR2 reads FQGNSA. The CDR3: CASGQGGREAFF. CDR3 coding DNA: TGTGCCAGCGGACAGGGCGGAAGAGAAGCTTTCTTT.

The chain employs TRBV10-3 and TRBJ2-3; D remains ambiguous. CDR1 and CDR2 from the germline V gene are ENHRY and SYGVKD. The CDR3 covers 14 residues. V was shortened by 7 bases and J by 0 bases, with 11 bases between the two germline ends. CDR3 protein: CAITQQASTDTQYF. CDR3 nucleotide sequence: TGTGCCATCACCCAACAAGCTAGCACAGATACGCAGTATTTT.

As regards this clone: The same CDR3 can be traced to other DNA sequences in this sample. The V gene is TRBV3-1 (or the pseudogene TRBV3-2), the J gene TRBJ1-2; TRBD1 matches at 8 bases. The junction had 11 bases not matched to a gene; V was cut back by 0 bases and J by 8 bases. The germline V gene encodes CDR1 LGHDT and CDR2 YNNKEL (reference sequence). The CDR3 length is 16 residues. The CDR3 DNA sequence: TGTGCCAGCAGCCAAGAAATAGGACAGGGACGTTTAGGCTACACCTTC. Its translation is CASSQEIGQGRLGYTF.

The CDR3 nucleotides read TGCGCCAGCAGCCAAGTACTAGGTCTCGGGGGTGGCTACACCTTC. This codes for CASSQVLGLGGGYTF. V gene TRBV4-1 combines with J gene TRBJ1-2; a possible D gene is TRBD1 (5 bases). The CDR3 loop spans 15 amino acids. V lost 1 base to trimming and J lost 7 bases, with 16 bases between them. Per the germline V gene, CDR1 is MGHRA and CDR2 is YSYEKL.

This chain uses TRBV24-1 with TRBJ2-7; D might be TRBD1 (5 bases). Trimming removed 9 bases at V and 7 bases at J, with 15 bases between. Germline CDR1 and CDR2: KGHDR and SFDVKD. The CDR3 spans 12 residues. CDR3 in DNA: TGTGCCACCTCTACAGGAAATCTGGAGCAGTACTTC. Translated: CATSTGNLEQYF.

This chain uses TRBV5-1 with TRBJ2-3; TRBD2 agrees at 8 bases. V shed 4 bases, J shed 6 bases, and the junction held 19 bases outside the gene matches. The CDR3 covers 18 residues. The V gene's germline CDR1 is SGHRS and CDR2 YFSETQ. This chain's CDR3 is CASSPGRVSGIGGDTQYF. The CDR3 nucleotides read TGCGCCAGCAGCCCGGGACGTGTTAGCGGGATAGGAGGGGATACGCAGTATTTT.

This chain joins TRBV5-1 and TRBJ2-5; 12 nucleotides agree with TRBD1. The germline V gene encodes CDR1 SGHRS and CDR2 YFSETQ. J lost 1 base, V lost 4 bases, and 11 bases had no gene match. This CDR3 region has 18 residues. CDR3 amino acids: CASSRGTGGGLAQETQYF. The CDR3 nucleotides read TGCGCCAGCAGCAGGGGGACAGGGGGCGGTTTGGCCCAAGAGACCCAGTACTTC.

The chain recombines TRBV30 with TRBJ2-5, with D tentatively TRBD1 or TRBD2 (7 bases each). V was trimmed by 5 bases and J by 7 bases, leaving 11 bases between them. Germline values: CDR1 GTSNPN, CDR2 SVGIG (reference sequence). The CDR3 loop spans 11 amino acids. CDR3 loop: CAWAGGGTQYF. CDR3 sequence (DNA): TGTGCCTGGGCAGGGGGGGGGACCCAGTACTTC.